Listed below are T cell receptor beta chains from one sample, sequenced in a study of cytomegalovirus exposure and HLA in healthy donors. Produced via immunoSEQ multiplex PCR; TCRdb's table is partial and in-frame only. Of about 120,000 clones listed, 81% were seen once; the top ten hold 3% to 5%. The specimen was PBMCs. These receptors came from a woman aged 25 to 39 in good health and CMV-seronegative. Each CDR3 is given with its conserved first and last residue. The D gene is left open where the match is weak. Rows may omit the clone size; those that give it use once, few, many or a size class.

V gene	J gene	clone size	D gene	CDR3 DNA	CDR3 protein
TRBV28	TRBJ1-5	.	.	TGTGCCACCAAGGCAGGGGATCCCAATAGCAATCAGCCCCAGCATTTT	CATKAGDPNSNQPQHF
TRBV10-3	TRBJ1-1	.	.	TGTGCCACCACGGAGACGATTCGGACTGAAGCTTTCTTT	CATTETIRTEAFF
TRBV29-1	TRBJ1-1	.	.	TGCAGCGTCGGACACTCGAACACTGAAGCTTTCTTT	CSVGHSNTEAFF
TRBV28	TRBJ1-1	.	TRBD1	TGTGCCAGCAGTTTAGGGGGACAGGGGAGTTGGGGCACTGAAGCTTTCTTT	CASSLGGQGSWGTEAFF
TRBV20-1	TRBJ2-1	few	.	TGCAGTGCTAGAGATCTTGTTGAGCAGTTCTTC	CSARDLVEQFF
TRBV5-4	TRBJ2-7	.	TRBD2	TGTGCCAGCAGCCACCGTAGCGGGAGGGTCACCTACGAGCAGTACTTC	CASSHRSGRVTYEQYF
TRBV27	TRBJ2-7	once	.	TGTGCCAGCAGTTATAGTACAGCTTCCTACGAGCAGTACTTC	CASSYSTASYEQYF
TRBV4-3	TRBJ2-7	.	TRBD2	TGCGCCAGCAGCCAAGATTACGACAGCGGGGACGAGCAGTACTTC	CASSQDYDSGDEQYF
TRBV11-1	TRBJ2-3	.	TRBD2	TGTGCCAGCAGCTTAGTCCTAGCGGGAGTGGAGGATACGCAGTATTTT	CASSLVLAGVEDTQYF
TRBV9	TRBJ1-5	.	.	TGTGCCAGCAGCGCAAACCGGGAGAAGAGCAATCAGCCCCAGCATTTT	CASSANREKSNQPQHF
TRBV10-3	TRBJ2-7	.	TRBD1	TGTGCCATCAGTGAGAAAGACAGGGAGTACATGTACGAGCAGTACTTC	CAISEKDREYMYEQYF
TRBV7-3	TRBJ2-3	.	TRBD2	TGTGCCAGCAGCTCCCCGACTAGCGGGGAAGATACGCAGTATTTT	CASSSPTSGEDTQYF
TRBV7-8	TRBJ2-2	few	TRBD2	TGTGCCAGCAGCTCCGGACTAGCGGGGAACACCGGGGAGCTGTTTTTT	CASSSGLAGNTGELFF
TRBV6-5	TRBJ2-5	.	.	TGTGCCAGCAGTGGGGGGACAGTTCAAGAGACCCAGTACTTC	CASSGGTVQETQYF